This T cell receptor (beta chain) was identified in a study of T-cell reconstitution after alpha-beta-depleted transplantation in children. CDR3 length: 14 amino acids. Trimming pared 5 bases from V and 4 bases from J, leaving 14 bases between. CDR1 and CDR2 (germline): SEHNR, FQNEAQ (reference sequence). This clonotype was seen a few times. Molecular barcoding with unique molecular identifiers was used for the TCRbeta library. Each CDR3 protein gets one entry after TCRdb re-called the PCR reads with MiXCR. The profile shows some 500,000 distinct CDR3 sequences, 15% to 20% of them singletons. The sample was PBMCs from the stem cell graft donor, taken from the stem cell graft. This TCR was sampled from a human donor who donated a stem cell graft to a child with acute lymphoblastic leukemia. V and J are TRBV7-9 and TRBJ1-2, with D unresolved. CDR3 residues: CASSPQSSAYGYTF. The CDR3 DNA reads as TGTGCCAGCAGCCCTCAAAGCTCAGCCTATGGCTACACCTTC.